These 11 T cell receptor beta chains originate from one sample sequenced in a study of T cells in localized non-small cell lung cancer. Clones were sequenced by immunoSEQ multiplex PCR, and TCRdb holds only the in-frame ones, with some missing. This table has around 40,000 clones, roughly four fifths appearing once. The material sequenced was PBMCs, taken before any cancer treatment. These receptors originate from a man aged 35-69 years with stage II lung adenocarcinoma.

This chain connects TRBV4-3 to TRBJ2-4; 10 nucleotides agree with TRBD2. The V gene end was trimmed by 1 base and the J gene end by 3 bases; junction bases not matched to a gene: 12. Germline CDR1 and CDR2: LGHNA and YSLEER. The CDR3 loop spans 19 amino acids. The CDR3 spells CASSQGGASGSLDKNIQYF. The CDR3 DNA is TGCGCCAGCAGCCAAGGGGGGGCTAGCGGGAGTTTGGACAAAAACATTCAGTACTTC.

The CDR3 here is CASSEMSITGELFF. DNA of the CDR3: TGTGCCAGCAGTGAAATGAGTATCACCGGGGAGCTGTTTTTT. The rearrangement joins TRBV6-1 to TRBJ2-2; D gene unclear. Trimming cost V 2 bases and J 4 bases, with 8 bases left between them. The germline V gene encodes CDR1 MNHNS and CDR2 SASEGT. The CDR3 has 14 amino acids.

The V gene is TRBV6-6, the J gene TRBJ1-3; TRBD1 matches 8 bases. Germline V lookup: CDR1 MNHNY, CDR2 SVGAGI (reference sequence). This CDR3 spans 16 amino acids. The V and J ends lost 4 bases and 8 bases, in that order; junction bases with no gene match: 13. DNA of the CDR3: TGTGCCAGCAGTTCCATGAGACAGGGGATTTATCACACCATATATTTT. Its protein is CASSSMRQGIYHTIYF.

This chain connects TRBV7-9 to TRBJ1-2, with 7 bases matching TRBD1. Germline values: CDR1 SEHNR, CDR2 FQNEAQ (reference sequence). Trimming cost V 5 bases and J 9 bases; bases outside gene matches: 3. This CDR3 comprises 11 residues. DNA for the CDR3: TGTGCCAGCAGCAGGGACAGCCGCTACACCTTC. Amino acid sequence: CASSRDSRYTF.

The chain is built from TRBV5-1 and TRBJ1-1; D gene uncertain. The CDR3 totals 12 residues. Trimming removed 7 bases from V and 3 bases from J, with 10 bases in between. The germline V gene encodes CDR1 SGHRS and CDR2 YFSETQ. The DNA for the CDR3 is TGCGCCAGCTCGGGGTCGGACACTGAAGCTTTCTTT. Protein product: CASSGSDTEAFF.

The chain links TRBV7-9 to TRBJ1-4; D is unclear. The V gene lost 2 bases and the J gene lost 8 bases, with 9 bases spanning the gap. CDR1 and CDR2 from the germline V gene are SEHNR and FQNEAQ (reference sequence). This CDR3 spans 13 amino acids. The CDR3 protein is CASSLMAAEKLFF. CDR3 coding DNA: TGTGCCAGCAGCTTAATGGCGGCGGAAAAACTGTTTTTT.

The chain links TRBV19 to TRBJ2-6, with 7 bases aligning to TRBD2. CDR3 length: 14 residues. The germline CDR1 and CDR2 sequences are LNHDA and SQIVND (reference sequence). The V and J ends lost 5 bases and 2 bases, in that order; junction bases with no gene match: 0. CDR3 in amino acids: CASSAGAGANVLTF. Here the CDR3 DNA reads TGTGCCAGTAGTGCGGGGGCTGGGGCCAACGTCCTGACTTTC.

The CDR3 is CASSQQGGGNQPQHF. CDR3 DNA sequence: TGTGCCAGCAGCCAACAGGGGGGCGGCAATCAGCCCCAGCATTTT. The V and J genes are TRBV4-2 and TRBJ1-5; TRBD1 agrees at 7 bases. J gave up 2 bases and V 2 bases, and 3 bases lay outside the gene matches. Germline V gene sequence: CDR1 LGHNA, CDR2 YNFKEQ. The CDR3 consists of 15 residues.

The chain couples TRBV11-2 to TRBJ2-1, with D unclear. The CDR3 extends over 15 amino acids. The V gene lost 0 bases and the J gene lost 9 bases, with 15 bases spanning the gap. The germline V gene has CDR1 SGHAT and CDR2 FQNNGV. CDR3 in DNA: TGTGCCAGCAGCTTAGAATCTAGTGCGCGGAGTGAGCAGTTCTTC. The encoded protein is CASSLESSARSEQFF.

The chain links TRBV7-2 to TRBJ2-7, with 8 bases identical to TRBD2. Germline V lookup: CDR1 SGHTA, CDR2 FQGNSA. The V gene end was trimmed by 5 bases and the J gene end by 3 bases; junction bases not matched to a gene: 9. The CDR3 totals 15 residues. The CDR3 here is CASSQLAVGGYEQYF. Written as DNA, the CDR3 is TGTGCCAGCAGCCAACTAGCGGTTGGGGGCTACGAGCAGTACTTC. Looking up the rest from reference TRBV7-2 and TRBJ2-7 gives the full variable domain: GAGVSQSPSNKVTEKGKDVELRCDPISGHTALYWYRQSLGQGLEFLIYFQGNSAPDKSGLPSDRFSAERTGGSVSTLTIQRTQQEDSAVYLCASSQLAVGGYEQYFGPGTRLTVT.

The V and J genes are TRBV5-8 and TRBJ2-1; 14 positions agree with TRBD2. After removal of 4 bases from V and 7 bases from J, the junction contained 10 bases not matched to a gene. The CDR3 extends over 17 amino acids. In germline, CDR1 is SGHTS, CDR2 YDEGEE. CDR3 region: CASSLGTSGSSINEQFF. CDR3 sequence (DNA): TGTGCCAGCAGCCTCGGGACTAGCGGGAGTTCGATTAATGAGCAGTTCTTC.